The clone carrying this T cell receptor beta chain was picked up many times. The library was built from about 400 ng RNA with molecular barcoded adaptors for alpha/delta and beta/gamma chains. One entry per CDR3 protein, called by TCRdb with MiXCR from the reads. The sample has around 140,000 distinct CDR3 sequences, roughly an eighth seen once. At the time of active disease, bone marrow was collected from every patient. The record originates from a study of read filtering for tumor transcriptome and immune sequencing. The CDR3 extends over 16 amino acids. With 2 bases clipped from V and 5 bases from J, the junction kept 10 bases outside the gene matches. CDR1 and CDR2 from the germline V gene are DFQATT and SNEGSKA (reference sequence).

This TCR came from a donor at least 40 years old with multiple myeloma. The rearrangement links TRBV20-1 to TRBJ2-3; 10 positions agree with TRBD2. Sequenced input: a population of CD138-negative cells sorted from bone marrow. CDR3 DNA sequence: TGCAGTGCTAGAACTTGGGCTAGCGGGAGTCAAGATACGCAGTATTTT. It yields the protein CSARTWASGSQDTQYF.